Following are 14 T cell receptor beta chains from one sample sequenced in a study of OX40 agonist ivuxolimab in advanced cancers. Repertoires were generated with immunoSEQ multiplex PCR, while TCRdb's copy carries only in-frame clones and drops some. The data hold more than 70,000 clones, with about 90% observed a single time. This material consisted of CD4+ or CD8+ T cells sorted from blood, taken in a trial of the OX40 agonist ivuxolimab. All receptors derive from an adult with an advanced solid tumor such as melanoma, head and neck, liver or kidney cancer.

The chain links TRBV6-5 to TRBJ1-4, with 7 bases matching TRBD1. Germline CDR1 and CDR2: MNHEY and SVGAGI. Trimming removed 2 bases from V and 5 bases from J; junction bases left unmatched: 5. The CDR3 has 15 amino acids. The CDR3 region has the DNA TGTGCCAGCAGTTACCTGGGACAGAGGAATGAAAAACTGTTTTTT. Translation: CASSYLGQRNEKLFF.

V and J are TRBV5-1 and TRBJ2-1, with a tentative D call TRBD1 (6 bases). From germline, CDR1 is SGHRS and CDR2 YFSETQ. This CDR3 has 17 residues. The V end was cut by 0 bases, the J end by 4 bases, with 17 bases between. The CDR3 DNA is TGCGCCAGCAGCTTGGTTCCTCAGGGGACGGGGTACAATGAGCAGTTCTTC. This gives the protein CASSLVPQGTGYNEQFF.

This chain uses TRBV10-3 with TRBJ2-1; TRBD2 might be the D (6 bases). The CDR3 is made up of 14 amino acids. CDR1 and CDR2 from the germline V gene are ENHRY and SYGVKD. With 7 bases removed from V and 9 bases from J, the gap between germline ends came to 19 bases. Here the CDR3 DNA reads TGTGCCATCAAAAATGGAGGGTCTAACTTTGAGCAGTTCTTC. Amino acids: CAIKNGGSNFEQFF.

This clone has only one observation. The V call is TRBV2, the J call TRBJ1-2; a possible D gene is TRBD1 (5 bases). Trimming removed 7 bases at V and 4 bases at J, with 16 bases between. Germline CDR1 and CDR2: SNHLY and FYNNEI. There are 14 residues in the CDR3. Here the CDR3 reads CASTLTTELYGYTF. The CDR3 DNA reads TGTGCCAGCACCCTAACGACAGAACTCTATGGCTACACCTTC.

This clone was recorded only once. This chain uses TRBV28 with TRBJ2-7; D is unclear. The V gene's germline CDR1 is MDHEN and CDR2 SYDVKM. V was trimmed by 2 bases and J by 0 bases, leaving 5 bases between them. This CDR3 has 13 residues. The CDR3 spells CASSLADSYEQYF. CDR3 DNA sequence: TGTGCCAGCAGTTTAGCGGACTCCTACGAGCAGTACTTC.

The rearrangement uses TRBV9 and TRBJ2-1; 7 bases line up with TRBD2. V was clipped by 0 bases and J by 4 bases; unmatched bases: 7. The CDR3 runs to 16 residues. In germline, CDR1 is SGDLS, CDR2 YYNGEE. The CDR3 region is CASSVDPAGLYNEQFF. CDR3 nucleotide sequence: TGTGCCAGCAGCGTAGACCCAGCGGGACTATACAATGAGCAGTTCTTC.

This chain links TRBV5-1 with TRBJ2-1; 14 bases fit TRBD2. The CDR3 consists of 15 residues. Germline V gene lookup returns CDR1 SGHRS and CDR2 YFSETQ. Trimming removed 4 bases from V and 9 bases from J; junction bases left unmatched: 6. The CDR3 here is CASSPGTSGGGEQFF. As DNA, the CDR3 is TGCGCCAGCAGCCCTGGGACTAGCGGGGGAGGTGAGCAGTTCTTC.

V gene TRBV5-1 combines with J gene TRBJ2-1; D gene unclear. The CDR3 runs to 13 residues. The V end lost 5 bases, the J end lost 0 bases, and 6 bases lay between the germline ends. Germline V CDR1 and CDR2: SGHRS, YFSETQ. The CDR3 nucleotides read TGCGCCAGCAGTGCCAGCTCCTACAATGAGCAGTTCTTC. Protein sequence: CASSASSYNEQFF.

Note on this clone: Other DNA variants within this sample encode the same CDR3. The gene calls are TRBV7-2 and TRBJ2-7; D could derive from TRBD1 or TRBD2 (5 bases each). Per germline, CDR1 SGHTA and CDR2 FQGNSA. This CDR3 comprises 15 residues. The ends were cut back, 2 bases at V and 1 base at J, with 12 bases in the middle. In nucleotides, the CDR3 is TGTGCCAGCAGCTTACGTCCGGGGCAGTCCTACGAGCAGTACTTC. Residues: CASSLRPGQSYEQYF.

Only one count was recorded for this clone. J is TRBJ1-4 and V is TRBV7-2, with D tentatively TRBD1 (6 bases). Germline V gives CDR1 SGHTA, CDR2 FQGNSA. V gave up 0 bases and J gave up 8 bases, with 13 bases separating them. CDR3 size: 15 residues. CDR3 in DNA: TGTGCCAGCAGCTTAGCCCCCACAGGGAGGGAAAAACTGTTTTTT. Its translation is CASSLAPTGREKLFF.

The chain links TRBV6-1 to TRBJ2-7; possibly TRBD1 for D (6 bases). The length of the CDR3 is 13 residues. Germline CDR1 is MNHNS and CDR2 is SASEGT. V lost 6 bases and J 2 bases, leaving 11 bases between the germline ends. The CDR3 reads CASSRDMAYEQYF. Written as DNA, the CDR3 is TGTGCCAGCAGCCGGGACATGGCCTACGAGCAGTACTTC.

This clone was seen once. CDR3 DNA: TGTGCCAGCAGCCTACGGACAGAGCTAGTCGGGAGAGCTTTCTTT. Amino acids: CASSLRTELVGRAFF. The chain links TRBV7-9 to TRBJ1-1; D is perhaps TRBD1 (6 bases). CDR3 length equals 15 residues. Trimming shortened V by 5 bases and J by 10 bases, and 23 bases separated the two germline ends. Germline CDR1 SEHNR, CDR2 FQNEAQ (reference sequence).

This clone showed up just a few times. This chain connects TRBV6-1 to TRBJ2-7, with D possibly TRBD1 on 6 matching bases. Per germline, CDR1 MNHNS and CDR2 SASEGT. The CDR3 runs 14 residues. The ends were cut back, 1 base at V and 4 bases at J, with 11 bases in the middle. Here the CDR3 reads CASSEGHREYEQYF. The CDR3 coding sequence is TGTGCCAGCAGTGAAGGTCACAGGGAGTACGAGCAGTACTTC.

The chain uses TRBV28 and TRBJ2-4; TRBD1 matches at 8 bases. Germline CDR1 is MDHEN and CDR2 is SYDVKM. J gave up 7 bases and V 4 bases, and 9 bases lay outside the gene matches. The CDR3 is 15 amino acids. The CDR3 region has the DNA TGTGCCAGCAGTTCCCGACAGGGGCGAGCGAACATTCAGTACTTC. Amino acid sequence: CASSSRQGRANIQYF.